This T cell receptor (beta chain) was obtained from a study of cytomegalovirus exposure and HLA in healthy donors. Findings of the study overall: High specificity and sensitivity for cytomegalovirus status were reported for the classifier. Accurate predictions that matched the HLA-A and HLA-B alleles of most subjects were reportedly made from TCR beta sequences. Analyzed later, association rates of TCRs varied across HLA loci, with DRB1 most and HLA-C fewest.

This clone is categorized as medium-sized. Antigen: not known. This CDR3 contains 15 residues. Germline V lookup: CDR1 MGHDK, CDR2 SYGVNS. V trimming: 6 bases; J trimming: 5 bases; junction bases outside the gene matches: 9. The PCR had 60 Vbeta and 13 Jbeta primers. Clones were sequenced by immunoSEQ multiplex PCR, and TCRdb holds only the in-frame ones, with some missing. The data contain some 40,000 clones, 74% of them seen just once; the ten biggest clones take up 6.3%. Sequences were obtained from PBMCs. The TCR comes from a man younger than 40 in good health and CMV-seronegative. The chain carries TRBV25-1 and TRBJ1-4, with 7 nucleotides matching TRBD1. CDR3 residues: CASSIPGTVNEKLFF. The CDR3 DNA sequence: TGTGCCAGCAGCATCCCCGGGACAGTGAATGAAAAACTGTTTTTT.